This entry lists 22 T cell receptor beta chains sequenced from one sample in a study of CD4 T cells in relation to SARS-CoV-2 and coronaviruses. Only in-frame clones appear in the TCRdb table, and some are missing; sequencing was by immunoSEQ multiplex PCR. This sample has about 36,000 clones, with around 77% found just once. These receptors' targets are unknown. Sequenced material: memory CD4+ T cells from PBMCs, cultured in vitro. These receptors were collected from an adult with COVID-19.

The rearrangement uses TRBV5-1 and TRBJ1-6; 9 bases agree with TRBD1. Germline V gene sequence: CDR1 SGHRS, CDR2 YFSETQ. With V trimmed by 1 base and J by 9 bases, 17 bases remained unmatched. This CDR3 has 19 amino acids. CDR3 sequence reads: CASSLRPGTGWEAVSPLHF. The CDR3 DNA follows: TGCGCCAGCAGCTTGCGTCCCGGGACAGGGTGGGAAGCCGTTTCACCCCTCCACTTT.

The DNA of the CDR3 is TGTGCCAGCAGGACAGACAGCCTGAACACTGAAGCTTTCTTT. Translation: CASRTDSLNTEAFF. The chain recombines TRBV5-5 with TRBJ1-1; a possible D gene is TRBD1 (5 bases). CDR3 size: 14 residues. The ends were cut back, 5 bases at V and 0 bases at J, with 11 bases in the middle. The germline V gene has CDR1 SGHKS and CDR2 YYEKEE (reference sequence).

V gene TRBV15 combines with J gene TRBJ2-2; 13 bases match TRBD2. Germline V gene data show CDR1 as LNHNV and CDR2 as YYDKDF (reference sequence). There are 16 residues in the CDR3. The V segment lost 4 bases and the J segment 6 bases; nucleotides outside the gene matches: 5. The CDR3 region is CATSTGLAGAAGELFF. The CDR3 DNA sequence: TGTGCCACCAGCACTGGACTAGCGGGAGCTGCCGGGGAGCTGTTTTTT.

CDR3 in DNA: TGTGCCAGCAGTTACCCAACCGGGACTAGCGGGAGTCGGAGGTCAGATACGCAGTATTTT. Protein sequence: CASSYPTGTSGSRRSDTQYF. This chain joins TRBV6-2 or TRBV6-3 and TRBJ2-3; TRBD2 agrees at 14 bases. J gave up 4 bases and V 2 bases, and 14 bases lay outside the gene matches. Per germline, CDR1 MNHEY and CDR2 SVGEGT. CDR3 length: 20 residues.

The chain links TRBV5-4 to TRBJ1-1; weak D call: TRBD1 (5 bases). The V gene lost 4 bases and the J gene lost 3 bases, with 13 bases spanning the gap. Germline CDR1 SGHNT, CDR2 YYREEE (reference sequence). This CDR3 comprises 14 residues. This CDR3 reads CASSPTGGDTEAFF. CDR3 nucleotides: TGTGCCAGCAGCCCCACGGGGGGGGACACTGAAGCTTTCTTT.

The rearrangement links TRBV10-3 to TRBJ2-1, with 11 positions matching TRBD2. The CDR3 runs to 14 residues. V shed 10 bases, J shed 7 bases, and the junction held 9 bases outside the gene matches. Germline V gene sequence: CDR1 ENHRY, CDR2 SYGVKD. The CDR3 spells CATTHSGRANEQFF. CDR3 DNA sequence: TGTGCCACTACTCATAGCGGGAGGGCGAATGAGCAGTTCTTC.

The chain couples TRBV6-5 to TRBJ2-1; 14 bases are shared with TRBD2. V shed 6 bases and J 9 bases; nucleotides not matched to a gene: 7. CDR1 is MNHEY, CDR2 SVGAGI, per germline. The length of the CDR3 is 15 residues. CDR3 sequence reads: CASSRGLAGGPEQFF. The CDR3 DNA is TGTGCCAGCAGCCGCGGACTAGCGGGAGGACCTGAGCAGTTCTTC.

The V and J genes are TRBV18 and TRBJ1-6, with 8 bases that match TRBD1. The junction had 0 bases not matched to a gene; V was cut back by 3 bases and J by 5 bases. CDR3 length: 14 amino acids. Germline CDR1 and CDR2: KGHSH and LQKENI. The CDR3 loop is CASSPGQDNSPLHF. The CDR3 bases are TGTGCCAGCTCACCGGGACAGGATAATTCACCCCTCCACTTT.

The V and J genes are TRBV27 and TRBJ2-2; unclear D gene. V lost 2 bases to trimming and J lost 4 bases, with 8 bases between them. Germline CDR1 MNHEY, CDR2 SMNVEV (reference sequence). CDR3 length: 14 amino acids. Written as DNA, the CDR3 is TGTGCCAGCAGTTTAGGAAGGAGCACCGGGGAGCTGTTTTTT. Translating gives CASSLGRSTGELFF.

This rearrangement joins TRBV6-2 or TRBV6-3 to TRBJ2-1; D not resolved. V lost 5 bases to trimming and J lost 8 bases, with 16 bases between them. The CDR3 loop spans 14 amino acids. Germline CDR1 is MNHEY and CDR2 is SVGEGT. The CDR3 region is CASSGFDGPDEQFF. In DNA form, the CDR3 reads TGTGCCAGCAGTGGATTCGACGGGCCCGATGAGCAGTTCTTC.

V usage is TRBV7-8 and J usage is TRBJ2-5, with 15 bases that match TRBD2. Germline V lookup: CDR1 SGHVS, CDR2 FQNEAQ. The CDR3 contains 16 residues. The V segment lost 3 bases and the J segment 3 bases; nucleotides outside the gene matches: 2. The CDR3 loop is CASSFGTSGRKETQYF. DNA of the CDR3: TGTGCCAGCAGCTTTGGGACTAGCGGGAGGAAAGAGACCCAGTACTTC.

By sample fraction, this clone is large. This sequence joins TRBV14 and TRBJ1-2; D uncertain. The V and J ends lost 3 bases and 6 bases respectively, with 14 bases between them. Germline loops: CDR1 SGHDN, CDR2 FVKESK. The CDR3 spans 14 residues. CDR3 sequence: CASSQNLEGNGYTF. The CDR3 nucleotides are TGTGCCAGCAGCCAGAACCTCGAAGGGAATGGCTACACCTTC. Combining the CDR3 with reference TRBV14 and TRBJ1-2 gives the whole variable domain EAGVTQFPSHSVIEKGQTVTLRCDPISGHDNLYWYRRVMGKEIKFLLHFVKESKQDESGMPNNRFLAERTGGTYSTLKVQPAELEDSGVYFCASSQNLEGNGYTFGSGTRLTVV.

The J gene is TRBJ1-5, the V gene TRBV2; D ambiguous. Trimming pared 6 bases from V and 2 bases from J, leaving 5 bases between. CDR3 size: 12 residues. Germline values: CDR1 SNHLY, CDR2 FYNNEI. The CDR3 is CASSQGNQPQHF. The CDR3, as DNA: TGTGCCAGCAGCCAGGGCAATCAGCCCCAGCATTTT.

The chain is built from TRBV2 and TRBJ2-7, with D perhaps matching TRBD1 (5 bases). V was trimmed by 6 bases and J by 8 bases, leaving 17 bases between them. Per germline, CDR1 SNHLY and CDR2 FYNNEI. The CDR3 consists of 13 residues. CDR3: CASSESQGLQQYF. The CDR3 DNA is TGTGCCAGCAGCGAGAGTCAGGGTCTTCAGCAGTACTTC.

This chain uses TRBV6-5 with TRBJ2-1; 8 bases agree with TRBD1. V gave up 2 bases and J gave up 7 bases; unmatched junction bases: 10. This CDR3 is 16 amino acids long. CDR1 MNHEY and CDR2 SVGAGI come from the germline V gene. The CDR3 is CASSYGQGNMGNEQFF. The CDR3 nucleotides read TGTGCCAGCAGTTACGGACAGGGCAACATGGGAAATGAGCAGTTCTTC.

The gene calls are TRBV6-2 or TRBV6-3 and TRBJ2-7, with 8 bases aligning to TRBD2. V lost 2 bases, J lost 6 bases, and 12 bases stayed unmatched. CDR1 is MNHEY, CDR2 SVGEGT, per germline. The CDR3 spans 16 residues. The CDR3 sequence: CASSYARTSPNREQYF. Here the CDR3 DNA reads TGTGCCAGCAGTTACGCGAGGACTAGCCCCAATCGCGAGCAGTACTTC.

The genes are TRBV29-1 and TRBJ2-1; 10 bases agree with TRBD2. Trimming at V came to 5 bases and at J to 5 bases, leaving 6 bases not matched to a gene. The length of the CDR3 is 14 residues. The V gene's germline CDR1 is SQVTM and CDR2 ANQGSEA. The CDR3 bases are TGCAGCGTTCAATGGCTAGCGGGGGACAATGAGCAGTTCTTC. As protein: CSVQWLAGDNEQFF.

The chain recombines TRBV2 with TRBJ1-1, with TRBD1 matching 8 bases. Trimming cost V 4 bases and J 5 bases; bases outside gene matches: 6. In germline, CDR1 is SNHLY, CDR2 FYNNEI. CDR3 length equals 14 residues. The CDR3 DNA reads TGTGCCAGCAGTGCCGACAGGGGAGGTACTGAAGCTTTCTTT. As protein: CASSADRGGTEAFF.

This chain uses TRBV28 with TRBJ2-7; 8 positions match TRBD2. Per the germline V gene, CDR1 is MDHEN and CDR2 is SYDVKM. This CDR3 comprises 14 residues. J lost 7 bases, V lost 6 bases, and 11 bases had no gene match. CDR3 in DNA: TGTGCCAGCAGAAAAAGCGGGAGAGGGGGGGAGCAGTACTTC. Protein: CASRKSGRGGEQYF.

The J gene is TRBJ1-6, the V gene TRBV21-1. TRBV21-1 is designated a pseudogene. The length of the CDR3 is 20 residues. Here the CDR3 DNA reads TGTGCCACTCACAGGCGGGGAAGCCCCAGAGAAAGCTCCTATAATTCACCCCTCCACTTT. Protein sequence: CATHRRGSPRESSYNSPLHF.

For the CDR3, the DNA is TGCGCCAGCAGCTTACTAGCGGGAGGAAACACAGATACGCAGTATTTT. Its translation is CASSLLAGGNTDTQYF. The V and J genes are TRBV5-1 and TRBJ2-3; TRBD2 agrees at 12 bases. The CDR3 spans 16 residues. In germline, CDR1 is SGHRS, CDR2 YFSETQ. Trimming cost V 2 bases and J 2 bases; bases outside gene matches: 3. The full variable domain, in which reference TRBV5-1 and TRBJ2-3 provide the parts outside the CDR3, is KAGVTQTPRYLIKTRGQQVTLSCSPISGHRSVSWYQQTPGQGLQFLFEYFSETQRNKGNFPGRFSGRQFSNSRSEMNVSTLELGDSALYLCASSLLAGGNTDTQYFGPGTRLTVL.

The rearrangement joins TRBV19 to TRBJ1-6; unclear D gene. Trimming cost V 4 bases and J 10 bases, with 17 bases left between them. The CDR3 loop spans 15 amino acids. Germline V lookup: CDR1 LNHDA, CDR2 SQIVND (reference sequence). The CDR3: CASSTSGPLGSPLHF. The CDR3 bases are TGTGCCAGTAGTACATCCGGGCCTCTGGGGTCACCCCTCCACTTT.